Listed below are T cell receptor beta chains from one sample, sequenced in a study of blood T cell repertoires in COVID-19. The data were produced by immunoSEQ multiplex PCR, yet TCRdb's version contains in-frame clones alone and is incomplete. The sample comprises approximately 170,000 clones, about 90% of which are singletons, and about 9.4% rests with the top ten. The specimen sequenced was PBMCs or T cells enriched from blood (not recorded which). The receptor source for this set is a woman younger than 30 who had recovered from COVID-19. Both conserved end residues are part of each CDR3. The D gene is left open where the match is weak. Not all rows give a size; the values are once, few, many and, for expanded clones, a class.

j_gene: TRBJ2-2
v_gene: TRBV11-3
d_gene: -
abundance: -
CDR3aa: CASSPGGPTGELFF
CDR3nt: TGTGCCAGCAGCCCTGGAGGGCCCACCGGGGAGCTGTTTTTT

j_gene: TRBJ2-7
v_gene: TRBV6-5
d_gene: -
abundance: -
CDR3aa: CASSPRGVYEQYF
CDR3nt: TGTGCCAGCAGCCCCCGAGGAGTCTACGAGCAGTACTTC

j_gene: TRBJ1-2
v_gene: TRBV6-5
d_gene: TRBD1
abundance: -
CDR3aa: CASSYADRETYYGYTF
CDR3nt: TGTGCCAGCAGTTACGCCGACAGGGAAACGTACTATGGCTACACCTTC

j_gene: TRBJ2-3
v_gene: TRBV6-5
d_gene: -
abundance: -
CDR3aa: CASTVLSSTDTQYF
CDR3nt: TGTGCCAGCACCGTATTGTCCTCCACAGATACGCAGTATTTT

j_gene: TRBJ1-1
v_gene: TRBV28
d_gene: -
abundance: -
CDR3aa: CASTSRGTEAFF
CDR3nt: TGTGCCAGCACCTCTAGGGGGACTGAAGCTTTCTTT

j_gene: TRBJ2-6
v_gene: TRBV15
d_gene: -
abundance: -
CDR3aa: CATSRDNWSGPTSGANVLTF
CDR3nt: TGTGCCACCAGCAGAGATAACTGGTCAGGGCCTACCTCTGGGGCCAACGTCCTGACTTTC

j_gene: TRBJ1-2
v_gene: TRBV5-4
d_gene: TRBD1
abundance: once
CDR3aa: CASSPGTGGYGYTF
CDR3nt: TGTGCCAGCAGCCCCGGGACAGGGGGTTATGGCTACACCTTC

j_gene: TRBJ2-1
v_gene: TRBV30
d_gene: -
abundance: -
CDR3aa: CAWSQTGHSSYNEQFF
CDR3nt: TGTGCCTGGAGTCAGACAGGCCATAGCTCCTACAATGAGCAGTTCTTC

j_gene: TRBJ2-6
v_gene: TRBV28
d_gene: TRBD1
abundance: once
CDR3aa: CASSSPPGTGSGANVLTF
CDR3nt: TGTGCCAGCAGTTCTCCCCCGGGGACAGGGTCTGGGGCCAACGTCCTGACTTTC

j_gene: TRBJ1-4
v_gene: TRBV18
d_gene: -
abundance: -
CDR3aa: CASSPTGTGEKLFF
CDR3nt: TGTGCCAGCTCACCAACAGGGACGGGTGAAAAACTGTTTTTT

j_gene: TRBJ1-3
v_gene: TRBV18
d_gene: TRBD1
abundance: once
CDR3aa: CASSQQNRGPGNTIYF
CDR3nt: TGTGCCAGCTCACAACAAAATAGGGGGCCTGGAAACACCATATATTTT

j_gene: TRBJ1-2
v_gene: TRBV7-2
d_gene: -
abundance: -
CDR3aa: CASSLNGQSSPYGYTF
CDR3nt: TGTGCCAGCAGCTTAAACGGACAGTCTTCACCCTATGGCTACACCTTC

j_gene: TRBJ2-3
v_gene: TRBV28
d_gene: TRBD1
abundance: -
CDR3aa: CASSDPTGGVDTQYF
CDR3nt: TGTGCCAGCAGCGACCCGACAGGGGGCGTAGATACGCAGTATTTT

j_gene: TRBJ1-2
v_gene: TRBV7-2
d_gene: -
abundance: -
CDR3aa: CASSPVAGTGNYGYTF
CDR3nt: TGTGCCAGCAGCCCAGTGGCGGGGACGGGAAACTATGGCTACACCTTC

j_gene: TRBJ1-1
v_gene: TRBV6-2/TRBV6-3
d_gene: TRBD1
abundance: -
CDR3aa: CASSTLTGGLGTEAFF
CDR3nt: TGTGCCAGCAGTACCCTGACAGGGGGCTTAGGGACTGAAGCTTTCTTT

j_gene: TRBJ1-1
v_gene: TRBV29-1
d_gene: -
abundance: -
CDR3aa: CSVADSSDTEAFF
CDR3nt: TGCAGCGTTGCTGACAGCTCGGACACTGAAGCTTTCTTT

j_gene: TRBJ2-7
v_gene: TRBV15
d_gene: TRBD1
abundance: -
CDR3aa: CATSREDWDSPYEQYF
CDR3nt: TGTGCCACCAGCAGGGAAGACTGGGACAGCCCCTACGAGCAGTACTTC